The 15 T cell receptor beta chains reported below all come from one sample, sequenced in a study of blood T cell repertoires in COVID-19. Data came from immunoSEQ multiplex PCR; TCRdb stores just in-frame clones and leaves some out. The sample includes around 130,000 clones, more than 75% of them seen just once. The sample consisted of peripheral blood. These receptors all stem from a woman in her fifties or sixties with acute or convalescent COVID-19.

V is TRBV30 and J is TRBJ1-6; 8 nucleotides match TRBD1. Trimming at V came to 3 bases and at J to 10 bases, leaving 11 bases not matched to a gene. The CDR3 runs to 15 residues. Germline V gene data show CDR1 as GTSNPN and CDR2 as SVGIG (reference sequence). CDR3 bases: TGTGCCTGGAGCGCGGACAGGGTCTCTGGGTCACCCCTCCACTTT. Its translation is CAWSADRVSGSPLHF.

The count of this clone is one. J is TRBJ1-1 and V is TRBV23-1, with D possibly matching TRBD1 (5 bases). TRBV23-1 is given ORF status, its function remaining uncertain. Trimming took 3 bases from V and 4 from J, leaving 21 bases between them. This CDR3 comprises 17 residues. For the CDR3, the DNA is TGCGCCAGCAGTCAGGTGGTGGGGCGGTTTGCGTTCACTGAAGCTTTCTTT. Residues: CASSQVVGRFAFTEAFF.

The genes are TRBV9 and TRBJ2-2; TRBD2 might be the D (6 bases). The CDR3 runs 16 residues. Germline CDR1 reads SGDLS; CDR2 reads YYNGEE. The ends were cut back, 4 bases at V and 1 base at J, with 14 bases in the middle. CDR3: CASSSGDFLNTGELFF. The CDR3 nucleotides are TGTGCCAGCAGCTCCGGGGACTTCCTGAACACCGGGGAGCTGTTTTTT.

The chain uses TRBV6-4 and TRBJ1-1; 9 bases align to TRBD1. There are 15 residues in the CDR3. Trimming took 4 bases from V and 0 from J; bases not matched to a gene: 3. Germline V CDR1 and CDR2: MRHNA, SNTAGT. The CDR3 DNA sequence: TGTGCCAGCAGTGTAACAGGGGGCCTGAACACTGAAGCTTTCTTT. The encoded protein is CASSVTGGLNTEAFF.

In this sample, this clone turned up a few times. The chain has TRBV19 and TRBJ2-2; D is unresolved. Per germline, CDR1 LNHDA and CDR2 SQIVND (reference sequence). The CDR3 runs 16 residues. The germline V and J ends were trimmed by 1 base and 4 bases, with 13 bases remaining between them. In nucleotides, the CDR3 is TGTGCCAGTAGTATAGGCCACTATGGAATCACCGGGGAGCTGTTTTTT. It codes for CASSIGHYGITGELFF.

This clone is a singleton in its sample. J is TRBJ2-5 and V is TRBV19; 7 nucleotides line up with TRBD1. Germline CDR1 is LNHDA and CDR2 is SQIVND (reference sequence). V was clipped by 6 bases and J by 2 bases; unmatched bases: 6. The CDR3 spans 14 residues. CDR3 sequence: CASSKTGWQETQYF. The CDR3 DNA follows: TGTGCCAGTAGCAAGACAGGGTGGCAAGAGACCCAGTACTTC.

The table lists this clone with a few counts. The J gene is TRBJ2-1, the V gene TRBV5-8; 9 bases map to TRBD2. Germline assignment: CDR1 SGHTS and CDR2 YDEGEE. The CDR3 covers 15 residues. V shed 6 bases, J shed 2 bases, and the junction held 6 bases outside the gene matches. This CDR3 reads CASTRGTSPYNEQFF. The CDR3 region has the DNA TGTGCCAGCACTCGAGGGACTAGCCCCTACAATGAGCAGTTCTTC.

The rearrangement links TRBV12-3 or TRBV12-4 to TRBJ1-2; perhaps TRBD1 as D (5 bases). V lost 3 bases and J 14 bases, leaving 16 bases between the germline ends. The CDR3 runs to 12 residues. In nucleotides, the CDR3 is TGTGCCAGCAGTTTTTATGGGGGGGTGCGTACCTTC. This gives the protein CASSFYGGVRTF.

The rearrangement links TRBV9 to TRBJ2-5, with 10 bases identical to TRBD1. V dropped 0 bases and J dropped 5; count of bases not matched to a gene: 4. In germline, CDR1 is SGDLS, CDR2 YYNGEE. There are 15 residues in the CDR3. The CDR3 nucleotides are TGTGCCAGCAGCGTAGGGGGACAGGGGCGGGAGACCCAGTACTTC. Its protein product is CASSVGGQGRETQYF.

The rearrangement uses TRBV25-1 and TRBJ1-2; the D gene is possibly TRBD1 (5 bases). V dropped 4 bases and J dropped 4 bases, with 13 bases sitting between them. From germline, CDR1 is MGHDK and CDR2 SYGVNS. The CDR3 has 14 amino acids. CDR3 loop: CASSGLGGVYGYTF. DNA of the CDR3: TGTGCCAGCAGTGGCCTCGGAGGGGTCTATGGCTACACCTTC.

The gene calls are TRBV4-3 and TRBJ1-1; the D is unclear. Germline V lookup: CDR1 LGHNA, CDR2 YSLEER. The V and J ends lost 6 bases and 0 bases respectively, with 5 bases between them. There are 12 residues in the CDR3. The CDR3 DNA reads TGCGCCAGCAGTTCTATGAACACTGAAGCTTTCTTT. Its translation is CASSSMNTEAFF.

This clone turned up a few times. V usage is TRBV7-9 and J usage is TRBJ1-1, with 8 bases aligning to TRBD1. This CDR3 has 12 residues. The germline gives CDR1 SEHNR, CDR2 FQNEAQ (reference sequence). J lost 11 bases, V lost 5 bases, and 7 bases had no gene match. The CDR3 bases are TGTGCCAGCAGCCCCCGGACAGGGCGTGCTTTCTTT. It encodes CASSPRTGRAFF. Full variable domain (rest looked up from reference TRBV7-9 and TRBJ1-1): DTGVSQNPRHKITKRGQNVTFRCDPISEHNRLYWYRQTLGQGPEFLTYFQNEAQLEKSRLLSDRFSAERPKGSFSTLEIQRTEQGDSAMYLCASSPRTGRAFFGQGTRLTVV.

This sequence joins TRBV7-2 and TRBJ1-3, with TRBD1 matching 7 bases. CDR3 length: 14 residues. Trimming cost V 5 bases and J 4 bases; bases outside gene matches: 5. From germline, CDR1 is SGHTA and CDR2 FQGNSA. Here the CDR3 DNA reads TGTGCCAGCAGCCAGACAGGGAGAGGAAACACCATATATTTT. Its protein is CASSQTGRGNTIYF.

The V gene is TRBV2, the J gene TRBJ2-2, with a tentative D call TRBD1 (7 bases). The CDR3 has 16 amino acids. Germline CDR1 is SNHLY and CDR2 is FYNNEI. V was pared by 6 bases and J by 3 bases, with 17 bases between. CDR3 protein: CASRGGGQEHTGELFF. As DNA, the CDR3 is TGTGCCAGCAGGGGGGGCGGACAGGAACACACCGGGGAGCTGTTTTTT. Full variable domain (remainder filled in from reference TRBV2 and TRBJ2-2): EPEVTQTPSHQVTQMGQEVILRCVPISNHLYFYWYRQILGQKVEFLVSFYNNEISEKSEIFDDQFSVERPDGSNFTLKIRSTKLEDSAMYFCASRGGGQEHTGELFFGEGSRLTVL.

The V gene is TRBV27, the J gene TRBJ2-5, with TRBD2 identical over 7 bases. The CDR3 has 13 residues. Germline lookup yields CDR1 MNHEY and CDR2 SMNVEV (reference sequence). Trimming removed 6 bases from V and 5 bases from J; junction bases left unmatched: 6. The DNA for the CDR3 is TGTGCCAGCAGGGACGGGACTATTGAGACCCAGTACTTC. Protein: CASRDGTIETQYF.